These T cell receptor beta chains were read from a single sample in a study of T cells in Graves' hyperthyroidism and ophthalmopathy. TCRdb reprocessed the multiplex PCR reads with MiXCR, giving one entry per CDR3 protein. The sample records hundreds of thousands of distinct CDR3 sequences, roughly 14% being singletons. What was sequenced was blood. All receptors derive from a man younger than 35 with Graves' ophthalmopathy. The conserved cysteine and the conserved F or W are not part of the CDR3 here. The D gene is left open where the match is weak.

TRBJ2-4 TRBD1 TRBV7-9 ASSPRQGRWAKNIQY
TRBJ2-1 . TRBV11-3 ASSLASSEQF
TRBJ2-7 . TRBV27 ASRTLGESYEQY
TRBJ1-4 TRBD1 TRBV5-6 ASSLRTGGYEKLF
TRBJ2-3 TRBD2 TRBV3-1 ASSQGRASGSADTQY
TRBJ2-7 . TRBV10-2 ASSESRGLSYEQY
TRBJ2-1 TRBD2 TRBV20-1 SANPGSGRDNEQF
TRBJ2-1 TRBD2 TRBV20-1 SAEIAGGPDEQF
TRBJ2-5 . TRBV28 ASTISGGRGFETQY
TRBJ1-5 . TRBV18 ASSQGMSDQPQH
TRBJ1-1 TRBD1 TRBV19 ASSRRDRNTEAF
TRBJ1-3 . TRBV28 ASSLYQGNPSGNTIY
TRBJ2-1 . TRBV7-9 ASRSQVSSYNEQF
TRBJ1-1 TRBD1 TRBV11-2 ASSRTQRQGAPGGTEAF
TRBJ2-7 . TRBV28 ASSLLEPAYEQY
TRBJ2-7 TRBD2 TRBV7-2 ASSLVAGVSYEQY
TRBJ2-1 . TRBV7-9 ASRIAGSNNEQF
TRBJ1-2 . TRBV7-9 ASGRGKANYGYT
TRBJ2-7 . TRBV19 ASSTLVNYEQY
TRBJ2-7 TRBD1 TRBV18 ASSTGEYIEQY
TRBJ1-6 . TRBV11-2 ASSLVYTGAGNNSPLH
TRBJ2-3 TRBD2 TRBV5-1 ASTRTSGGVLDTQY
TRBJ2-7 . TRBV6-1 ASSSWGFEQY
TRBJ2-3 TRBD2 TRBV3-1 ASSQELAGWADTQY
TRBJ1-2 . TRBV4-1 ASGQDGQGTLHGYT
TRBJ2-3 TRBD2 TRBV12-3/TRBV12-4 ASDGGASTDTQY
TRBJ1-6 . TRBV6-2/TRBV6-3 ASSYSWGARSPLH
TRBJ2-4 TRBD1 TRBV19 ASSQKGQGSKNIQY
TRBJ1-2 TRBD1 TRBV6-1 ASSRGQGTGYT
TRBJ2-1 . TRBV19 ASSIWGSGDEQF
TRBJ2-3 . TRBV27 ASRGLISDTQY
TRBJ2-5 . TRBV30 AWSPYEETQY
TRBJ2-7 TRBD2 TRBV20-1 SARDGLAGPIFHPYEQY
TRBJ2-7 TRBD2 TRBV2 ASSEWMRGKTYEQY
TRBJ2-3 . TRBV6-2/TRBV6-3 ASRRSGPSTDTQY
TRBJ2-3 . TRBV5-6 ASTARRNTQY
TRBJ2-5 . TRBV20-1 SARGREHRASQETQY
TRBJ1-2 . TRBV19 ASSISPQANYGYT
TRBJ1-1 TRBD1 TRBV7-2 ASRWDSTNTEAF
TRBJ2-3 TRBD2 TRBV11-3 ASSQGLAVTDTQY
TRBJ2-7 TRBD1 TRBV4-1 ASSHLDRVPYEQY
TRBJ1-2 TRBD1 TRBV19 ASSRGTGQGLGLYGYT
TRBJ2-4 . TRBV6-1 ASSWAKNIQY
TRBJ2-1 TRBD1 TRBV10-3 AIKTGTGDEQF
TRBJ1-2 . TRBV6-1 ASTTGYLGYT
TRBJ2-5 TRBD2 TRBV6-2/TRBV6-3 ASRRTTSPETQY
TRBJ1-5 . TRBV6-1 ASRGRGNQPQH
TRBJ2-7 . TRBV4-1 ASSQGQVAEQY
TRBJ2-7 TRBD1 TRBV27 ASSFSPPGTGTYEQY
TRBJ2-7 TRBD1 TRBV29-1 SVEGSVAQGVGEQY
TRBJ2-1 . TRBV2 ASTQDSYNEQF
TRBJ1-6 TRBD1 TRBV15 ATSRDRGHSPLH
TRBJ2-3 . TRBV7-3 ASSMGRTTTDTQY
TRBJ2-1 TRBD2 TRBV30 CSGLYEQF
TRBJ2-7 . TRBV11-2 ASSPSAAASYEQY
TRBJ2-1 TRBD1 TRBV7-9 ASSHIRTGRVEQF
TRBJ2-5 TRBD2 TRBV7-8 ASSSGLAGDPRETQY
TRBJ1-2 . TRBV7-9 ASSRGRDVKGYT
TRBJ2-5 TRBD1 TRBV10-3 AISDPRGLPTQY
TRBJ2-3 TRBD2 TRBV10-1 ASSEFSGRRADTQY